This TCR beta chain came from a study of human T cells and chemical hapten exposure. The time point was: patch test 1, 2 weeks after DPC sensitization. Regarding treatment: therapeutic diphenylcyclopropenone sensitization with weekly scalp DPC. Investigators collected blood before applying each patch test. Alopecia patients between 18 and 70 years old and suitable for DPC were used as donors. Unfractionated whole blood yielded total RNA. TCRdb fed the RACE reads into MiXCR, producing one record per CDR3 protein. The table lists some 200,000 distinct CDR3 sequences, around 20% of them singletons. Germline CDR1 and CDR2: SEHNR and FQNEAQ (reference sequence). This CDR3 spans 14 amino acids. With V trimmed by 3 bases and J by 6 bases, 8 bases remained unmatched.

This TCR came from a woman aged 45-65 years with alopecia areata. Some clones in this sample may be carry-over from other donors' samples. The rearrangement uses TRBV7-9 and TRBJ2-7, with TRBD1 matching over 7 bases. Source: whole blood, taken in connection with sensitization to the hapten diphenylcyclopropenone (DPC). CDR3 nucleotides: TGTGCCAGCAGCTTGGGACAGCGGCCGGCCGAGCAGTACTTC. Encoded protein: CASSLGQRPAEQYF.